Listed below are T cell receptor beta chains from one sample, sequenced in a study of control samples from healthy donors and cancer patients. Data came from immunoSEQ multiplex PCR; TCRdb stores just in-frame clones and leaves some out. The data show around 67,000 clones, approximately 89% seen once. Source material: PBMCs. The source is a man in his 60s with colorectal cancer. CDR3s include the opening cysteine and the closing phenylalanine or tryptophan. The D gene is left open where the match is weak. Expanded clones get a size class; other rows say once, few or many, or leave the size out.

v_gene: TRBV10-3
j_gene: TRBJ1-2
d_gene: .
abundance: .
CDR3aa: CAISAGQSGYTF
CDR3nt: TGTGCCATCAGTGCGGGACAATCTGGCTACACCTTC

v_gene: TRBV18
j_gene: TRBJ1-1
d_gene: .
abundance: .
CDR3aa: CASSPPHLNTEAFF
CDR3nt: TGTGCCAGCTCACCACCTCATCTGAACACTGAAGCTTTCTTT

v_gene: TRBV4-1
j_gene: TRBJ2-7
d_gene: TRBD1
abundance: .
CDR3aa: CASSHPGTGYYEQYF
CDR3nt: TGCGCCAGCAGCCACCCCGGGACAGGGTACTACGAGCAGTACTTC

v_gene: TRBV2
j_gene: TRBJ1-4
d_gene: .
abundance: .
CDR3aa: CASRDFGATNEKLFF
CDR3nt: TGTGCCAGCAGGGACTTTGGGGCAACTAATGAAAAACTGTTTTTT

v_gene: TRBV30
j_gene: TRBJ1-1
d_gene: TRBD1
abundance: .
CDR3aa: CAWRIEPGTENTEAFF
CDR3nt: TGTGCCTGGAGAATAGAGCCGGGGACAGAGAACACTGAAGCTTTCTTT

v_gene: TRBV11-1
j_gene: TRBJ2-6
d_gene: TRBD1
abundance: .
CDR3aa: CASSSGGSGANVLTF
CDR3nt: TGTGCCAGCAGCTCAGGGGGCTCTGGGGCCAACGTCCTGACTTTC

v_gene: TRBV6-2/TRBV6-3
j_gene: TRBJ2-3
d_gene: .
abundance: .
CDR3aa: CASSLLDPRSDTQYF
CDR3nt: TGTGCCAGCAGCCTCCTGGATCCACGGAGTGATACGCAGTATTTT

v_gene: TRBV19
j_gene: TRBJ1-2
d_gene: .
abundance: .
CDR3aa: CASSIDVGSNYGYTF
CDR3nt: TGTGCCAGTAGTATAGATGTGGGCAGTAACTATGGCTACACCTTC

v_gene: TRBV6-5
j_gene: TRBJ2-3
d_gene: .
abundance: once
CDR3aa: CASYGKIAQYF
CDR3nt: TGTGCCTCCTACGGGAAGATCGCGCAGTATTTT

v_gene: TRBV5-1
j_gene: TRBJ1-1
d_gene: .
abundance: .
CDR3aa: CASSLNAPMNTEAFF
CDR3nt: TGCGCCAGCAGCTTAAATGCACCCATGAACACTGAAGCTTTCTTT

v_gene: TRBV3-1/TRBV3-2
j_gene: TRBJ2-3
d_gene: .
abundance: .
CDR3aa: CASKTGGTDTQYF
CDR3nt: TGTGCCAGCAAAACGGGGGGCACAGATACGCAGTATTTT

v_gene: TRBV2
j_gene: TRBJ1-5
d_gene: .
abundance: .
CDR3aa: CASSPQGINQPQHF
CDR3nt: TGTGCCAGCAGCCCCCAGGGAATTAATCAGCCCCAGCATTTT

v_gene: TRBV9
j_gene: TRBJ1-2
d_gene: .
abundance: .
CDR3aa: CASSAGLHGVGDGYTF
CDR3nt: TGTGCCAGCAGCGCAGGTCTCCACGGGGTTGGGGATGGCTACACCTTC

v_gene: TRBV5-1
j_gene: TRBJ1-2
d_gene: .
abundance: .
CDR3aa: CASSLDGTSDGYTF
CDR3nt: TGCGCCAGCAGCTTGGATGGGACGTCGGATGGCTACACCTTC

v_gene: TRBV14
j_gene: TRBJ2-2
d_gene: TRBD2
abundance: .
CDR3aa: CASSPGGANTGELFF
CDR3nt: TGTGCCAGCAGCCCGGGGGGGGCGAACACCGGGGAGCTGTTTTTT

v_gene: TRBV19
j_gene: TRBJ1-1
d_gene: TRBD1
abundance: .
CDR3aa: CATLGQGNTEAFF
CDR3nt: TGTGCCACTCTAGGACAGGGAAACACTGAAGCTTTCTTT

v_gene: TRBV5-4
j_gene: TRBJ1-1
d_gene: .
abundance: .
CDR3aa: CASSFRQGIYMNTEAFF
CDR3nt: TGTGCCAGCAGCTTTAGGCAGGGCATCTACATGAACACTGAAGCTTTCTTT

v_gene: TRBV11-3
j_gene: TRBJ2-1
d_gene: TRBD2
abundance: .
CDR3aa: CASSLTSGGAWEQFF
CDR3nt: TGTGCCAGCAGCTTAACTAGCGGGGGGGCTTGGGAGCAGTTCTTC

v_gene: TRBV5-5
j_gene: TRBJ1-2
d_gene: .
abundance: .
CDR3aa: CASSLETASGYTF
CDR3nt: TGTGCCAGCAGCTTGGAGACAGCCTCGGGCTACACCTTC

v_gene: TRBV6-1
j_gene: TRBJ1-5
d_gene: TRBD1
abundance: .
CDR3aa: CASSEGGPGQGPRTGNQPQHF
CDR3nt: TGTGCCAGCAGTGAAGGGGGACCGGGACAGGGGCCGCGTACAGGCAATCAGCCCCAGCATTTT

v_gene: TRBV7-9
j_gene: TRBJ2-5
d_gene: TRBD1
abundance: once
CDR3aa: CASSSRDREQETQYF
CDR3nt: TGTGCCAGCAGCTCCAGGGACAGAGAACAAGAGACCCAGTACTTC

v_gene: TRBV7-2
j_gene: TRBJ1-5
d_gene: TRBD1
abundance: .
CDR3aa: CASSPQGVGQPQHF
CDR3nt: TGTGCCAGCAGCCCCCAGGGGGTTGGGCAGCCCCAGCATTTT

v_gene: TRBV6-5
j_gene: TRBJ1-4
d_gene: .
abundance: .
CDR3aa: CAYAVGGIEKLFF
CDR3nt: TGTGCCTACGCTGTAGGGGGTATTGAAAAACTGTTTTTT

v_gene: TRBV7-9
j_gene: TRBJ2-7
d_gene: TRBD2
abundance: .
CDR3aa: CASSFGAGGLYEQYF
CDR3nt: TGTGCCAGCAGCTTCGGGGCGGGGGGCCTGTACGAGCAGTACTTC

v_gene: TRBV14
j_gene: TRBJ2-1
d_gene: .
abundance: .
CDR3aa: CASSRGSWPDNEQFF
CDR3nt: TGTGCCAGCAGCCGCGGCTCATGGCCCGACAATGAGCAGTTCTTC

v_gene: TRBV5-1
j_gene: TRBJ1-6
d_gene: .
abundance: .
CDR3aa: CASSFAREDSPLHF
CDR3nt: TGCGCCAGCAGCTTCGCCAGGGAGGATTCACCCCTCCACTTT

v_gene: TRBV19
j_gene: TRBJ2-7
d_gene: .
abundance: .
CDR3aa: CASRSSYEQYF
CDR3nt: TGTGCCAGTAGATCGTCCTACGAGCAGTACTTC

v_gene: TRBV18
j_gene: TRBJ1-2
d_gene: TRBD1
abundance: .
CDR3aa: CASSDTGQGANYGYTF
CDR3nt: TGTGCCAGCTCAGACACAGGACAGGGCGCTAACTATGGCTACACCTTC

v_gene: TRBV19
j_gene: TRBJ2-1
d_gene: TRBD2
abundance: .
CDR3aa: CASRGTSFSEQFF
CDR3nt: TGTGCCAGTAGGGGGACTAGCTTTAGTGAGCAGTTCTTC

v_gene: TRBV9
j_gene: TRBJ2-7
d_gene: .
abundance: .
CDR3aa: CASSVAPGHYEQYF
CDR3nt: TGTGCCAGCAGCGTAGCCCCGGGACACTACGAGCAGTACTTC

v_gene: TRBV4-2
j_gene: TRBJ1-5
d_gene: .
abundance: .
CDR3aa: CASSQVQGSNQPQHF
CDR3nt: TGTGCCAGCAGCCAAGTTCAGGGATCCAATCAGCCCCAGCATTTT

v_gene: TRBV5-8
j_gene: TRBJ1-6
d_gene: .
abundance: .
CDR3aa: CASSLGTRATVNSPLHF
CDR3nt: TGTGCCAGCAGCTTAGGCACGCGGGCCACCGTTAATTCACCCCTCCACTTT

v_gene: TRBV12-3/TRBV12-4
j_gene: TRBJ1-2
d_gene: .
abundance: .
CDR3aa: CASSLPGSGYTF
CDR3nt: TGTGCCAGCAGTTTACCGGGTTCTGGCTACACCTTC

v_gene: TRBV14
j_gene: TRBJ2-1
d_gene: .
abundance: .
CDR3aa: CASSLSQDNEQFF
CDR3nt: TGTGCCAGCAGCCTGTCCCAGGACAATGAGCAGTTCTTC

v_gene: TRBV5-1
j_gene: TRBJ2-3
d_gene: .
abundance: .
CDR3aa: CASSFLRATGEPDTQYF
CDR3nt: TGCGCCAGCAGCTTTTTGCGGGCGACGGGGGAGCCAGATACGCAGTATTTT

v_gene: TRBV4-1
j_gene: TRBJ2-7
d_gene: TRBD1
abundance: .
CDR3aa: CASSRYSTGTGVSYEQYF
CDR3nt: TGCGCCAGCAGTCGCTACTCCACCGGGACAGGGGTCTCCTACGAGCAGTACTTC

v_gene: TRBV6-2/TRBV6-3
j_gene: TRBJ1-5
d_gene: TRBD1
abundance: .
CDR3aa: CASSSDRGVGWVGNQPQHF
CDR3nt: TGTGCCAGCAGTTCCGACAGGGGTGTGGGATGGGTAGGCAATCAGCCCCAGCATTTT

v_gene: TRBV28
j_gene: TRBJ2-5
d_gene: TRBD1
abundance: .
CDR3aa: CASSRTGQETQYF
CDR3nt: TGTGCCAGCAGTCGGACAGGTCAAGAGACCCAGTACTTC

v_gene: TRBV5-1
j_gene: TRBJ2-5
d_gene: TRBD1
abundance: few
CDR3aa: CASSFAGGAGETQYF
CDR3nt: TGCGCCAGCAGCTTTGCAGGGGGCGCAGGAGAGACCCAGTACTTC

v_gene: TRBV2
j_gene: TRBJ2-1
d_gene: TRBD2
abundance: .
CDR3aa: CASTERLAGARGLF
CDR3nt: TGTGCCAGCACTGAGAGGCTAGCGGGGGCCCGGGGCCTCTTC

v_gene: TRBV4-3
j_gene: TRBJ1-1
d_gene: TRBD1
abundance: few
CDR3aa: CASSQNVLQGVNTEAFF
CDR3nt: TGCGCCAGCAGCCAAAACGTCTTACAGGGGGTAAACACTGAAGCTTTCTTT

v_gene: TRBV2
j_gene: TRBJ2-5
d_gene: .
abundance: few
CDR3aa: CASSWDFGETQYF
CDR3nt: TGTGCCAGCAGTTGGGATTTCGGAGAGACCCAGTACTTC

v_gene: TRBV7-8
j_gene: TRBJ1-6
d_gene: .
abundance: .
CDR3aa: CASSLGEGFFYNSPLHF
CDR3nt: TGTGCCAGCAGCTTAGGTGAAGGCTTTTTTTATAATTCACCCCTCCACTTT

v_gene: TRBV6-5
j_gene: TRBJ2-2
d_gene: .
abundance: few
CDR3aa: CASSPGGTGELFF
CDR3nt: TGTGCCAGCAGTCCTGGGGGCACCGGGGAGCTGTTTTTT

v_gene: TRBV18
j_gene: TRBJ2-7
d_gene: .
abundance: .
CDR3aa: CASSATALAPYEQYF
CDR3nt: TGTGCCAGCTCAGCGACAGCATTGGCGCCATACGAGCAGTACTTC

v_gene: TRBV5-6
j_gene: TRBJ1-1
d_gene: .
abundance: .
CDR3aa: CASSFWVSPEAFF
CDR3nt: TGTGCCAGCAGCTTCTGGGTGTCTCCTGAAGCTTTCTTT

v_gene: TRBV19
j_gene: TRBJ1-5
d_gene: .
abundance: .
CDR3aa: CASRVGGTWNNQPQHF
CDR3nt: TGTGCCAGTAGGGTGGGGGGTACGTGGAACAATCAGCCCCAGCATTTT

v_gene: TRBV6-4
j_gene: TRBJ2-6
d_gene: .
abundance: .
CDR3aa: CASREGAGANVLTF
CDR3nt: TGTGCCAGCAGGGAGGGGGCTGGGGCCAACGTCCTGACTTTC

v_gene: TRBV30
j_gene: TRBJ1-2
d_gene: .
abundance: once
CDR3aa: CAWNLSEDYGYTF
CDR3nt: TGTGCCTGGAATTTAAGTGAAGACTATGGCTACACCTTC

v_gene: TRBV19
j_gene: TRBJ2-4
d_gene: TRBD1
abundance: .
CDR3aa: CASSIEGQVQVQYF
CDR3nt: TGTGCCAGTAGTATAGAGGGACAGGTCCAAGTTCAGTACTTC

v_gene: TRBV7-3
j_gene: TRBJ2-1
d_gene: .
abundance: once
CDR3aa: CASSSPRGEQFF
CDR3nt: TGTGCCAGCAGCTCCCCTAGAGGAGAGCAGTTCTTC

v_gene: TRBV5-5
j_gene: TRBJ1-5
d_gene: .
abundance: .
CDR3aa: CASSLGADQPQHF
CDR3nt: TGTGCCAGCAGCTTGGGGGCAGATCAGCCCCAGCATTTT

v_gene: TRBV5-1
j_gene: TRBJ2-7
d_gene: TRBD2
abundance: .
CDR3aa: CASSLEGGSLGEQYF
CDR3nt: TGCGCCAGCAGCTTGGAGGGCGGGAGTTTAGGCGAGCAGTACTTC

v_gene: TRBV6-2/TRBV6-3
j_gene: TRBJ2-4
d_gene: .
abundance: .
CDR3aa: CASSSLGGIQYF
CDR3nt: TGTGCCAGCAGTTCCCTCGGTGGCATTCAGTACTTC

v_gene: TRBV5-1
j_gene: TRBJ2-2
d_gene: .
abundance: .
CDR3aa: CASSLWDGDTGELFF
CDR3nt: TGCGCCAGCAGCTTGTGGGACGGAGACACCGGGGAGCTGTTTTTT

v_gene: TRBV7-2
j_gene: TRBJ2-7
d_gene: TRBD2
abundance: few
CDR3aa: CASSSSGLATYEQYF
CDR3nt: TGTGCCAGCAGCTCCTCCGGACTAGCTACCTACGAGCAGTACTTC

v_gene: TRBV19
j_gene: TRBJ2-5
d_gene: TRBD2
abundance: .
CDR3aa: CASSPRGASGGTQETQYF
CDR3nt: TGTGCCAGTAGTCCACGCGGGGCTAGCGGGGGGACTCAAGAGACCCAGTACTTC

v_gene: TRBV2
j_gene: TRBJ2-1
d_gene: TRBD1
abundance: .
CDR3aa: CASSPPGQGEFF
CDR3nt: TGTGCCAGCAGTCCCCCGGGACAGGGTGAGTTCTTC

v_gene: TRBV19
j_gene: TRBJ2-2
d_gene: TRBD2
abundance: once
CDR3aa: CATQRGGNTGELFF
CDR3nt: TGTGCCACACAGCGCGGGGGGAACACCGGGGAGCTGTTTTTT

v_gene: TRBV5-1
j_gene: TRBJ1-5
d_gene: .
abundance: .
CDR3aa: CASSSQPHREQPQHF
CDR3nt: TGCGCCAGCAGCTCTCAACCCCACAGGGAACAGCCCCAGCATTTT